This T cell receptor (beta chain) was identified in a study of cytomegalovirus exposure and HLA in healthy donors. Study-level findings and limits: Common viral pathogens (according to a later analysis) appeared linked to several of the most significant clusters.

Primers: 60 Vbeta forward and 13 Jbeta reverse. Generated by immunoSEQ multiplex PCR, the TCRdb table keeps only in-frame clones and is missing some. Among about 82,000 clones listed, approximately 79% were seen once. Note on this clone: Its antigen is unidentified.

Trimming removed 5 bases from V and 1 base from J, with 15 bases in between. This CDR3 has 16 residues. The clonotype originates from a human donor in good health. The chain couples TRBV23-1 to TRBJ1-5; D is possibly TRBD1 (5 bases). TRBV23-1 is assigned to the ORF class and has an uncertain function. Sequenced sample: PBMCs. The CDR3 DNA reads as TGCGCCAGCAGTGGTGGGGCGAGTCGAAGCAATCAGCCCCAGCATTTT. Encoded protein: CASSGGASRSNQPQHF.